Each of the 10 T cell receptor beta chains below was sequenced from the same sample in a study of regulatory T cells in long-lasting Graves disease. The time point denotes: persistent/refractory GD, antithyroid drugs over 5 years with positive TRAb. After RNA was extracted from PBMCs, the TCR library was made from it. For TCR beta, libraries came from iRepertoire HTBI primers and Arm-PCR of CDR3 regions. MiXCR, applied by TCRdb to the multiplex PCR reads, yields one record per CDR3 protein. The repertoire holds approximately 290,000 distinct CDR3 sequences, approximately 20% seen once, with 56% in the top ten. The sequences come from peripheral blood mononuclear cells (PBMCs), collected when the disease was refractory, from a patient treated with antithyroid drugs. These receptors were obtained from a female donor with Graves disease.

This clonotype was counted between two and nine times. This sequence joins TRBV5-1 and TRBJ1-2; D ambiguous. Germline lookup yields CDR1 SGHRS and CDR2 YFSETQ. The V end was cut by 0 bases, the J end by 4 bases, with 10 bases between. The CDR3 contains 14 residues. The CDR3 DNA follows: TGCGCCAGCAGCTTGGACCGGGTCGGCTATGGCTACACCTTC. This sequence encodes CASSLDRVGYGYTF. Looking up the rest from reference TRBV5-1 and TRBJ1-2 gives the full variable domain: KAGVTQTPRYLIKTRGQQVTLSCSPISGHRSVSWYQQTPGQGLQFLFEYFSETQRNKGNFPGRFSGRQFSNSRSEMNVSTLELGDSALYLCASSLDRVGYGYTFGSGTRLTVV.

The chain joins TRBV7-2 to TRBJ2-1, with TRBD1 matching 10 bases. Germline CDR1 is SGHTA and CDR2 is FQGNSA. This CDR3 region has 16 residues. The V segment lost 6 bases and the J segment 7 bases; nucleotides outside the gene matches: 12. In nucleotides, the CDR3 is TGTGCCAGCAGTTCACGACCGGGACAGGGGACGAATGAGCAGTTCTTC. Translating it yields CASSSRPGQGTNEQFF.

This chain connects TRBV28 to TRBJ2-3; D may be TRBD2 (5 bases). CDR3 length equals 14 residues. The V end lost 8 bases, the J end lost 1 base, and 13 bases lay between the germline ends. Germline assignment: CDR1 MDHEN and CDR2 SYDVKM. In nucleotides, the CDR3 is TGTGCCAGCGGGCTAGCCGTCGGCACAGATACGCAGTATTTT. This encodes CASGLAVGTDTQYF.

The V and J genes are TRBV18 and TRBJ2-1; a weak D match, TRBD1 (5 bases). Germline CDR1 and CDR2: KGHSH and LQKENI. This CDR3 is built from 15 residues. Trimming cost V 8 bases and J 5 bases, with 19 bases left between them. Here the CDR3 DNA reads TGTGCCAGCAGCCTAGGACAATGGATGAACAATGAGCAGTTCTTC. Its translation: CASSLGQWMNNEQFF.

A remark on this clonotype: A much larger clone differs by one base, so this may be a read error. The CDR3 does not close with the conserved phenylalanine or tryptophan, likely indicating a read error. The rearrangement links TRBV20-1 to TRBJ1-1; D not certain. The CDR3 contains 13 residues. The V end lost 3 bases, the J end lost 1 base, and 9 bases lay between the germline ends. CDR1 is DFQATT, CDR2 SNEGSKA, per germline (reference sequence). The CDR3 loop reads CSASRWGNTEAFS. The CDR3 DNA follows: TGCAGTGCTAGTCGGTGGGGGAACACTGAAGCTTTCTCT.

The chain recombines TRBV5-6 with TRBJ2-7; 10 bases line up with TRBD1. The V gene's germline CDR1 is SGHDT and CDR2 YYEEEE. Germline trimming cut 0 bases from V and 0 bases from J; bases unmatched to any gene: 3. The CDR3 spans 16 residues. The CDR3 DNA is TGTGCCAGCAGCTTGGCCGGGACAGGGGTCTCCTACGAGCAGTACTTC. It yields the protein CASSLAGTGVSYEQYF. The full variable domain, completed using reference TRBV5-6 and TRBJ2-7, is DAGVTQSPTHLIKTRGQQVTLRCSPKSGHDTVSWYQQALGQGPQFIFQYYEEEERQRGNFPDRFSGHQFPNYSSELNVNALLLGDSALYLCASSLAGTGVSYEQYFGPGTRLTVT.

CDR3 amino acids: CSAPLAETNTGELFF. DNA for the CDR3: TGCAGTGCGCCGCTGGCGGAGACGAACACCGGGGAGCTGTTTTTT. The V gene is TRBV20-1, the J gene TRBJ2-2, with D unresolved. The V end lost 6 bases, the J end lost 0 bases, and 14 bases lay between the germline ends. Germline CDR1 DFQATT, CDR2 SNEGSKA (reference sequence). The CDR3 spans 15 residues.

This clonotype was recorded a few times. V is TRBV28 and J is TRBJ2-2, with 8 nucleotides matching TRBD2. V lost 7 bases to trimming and J lost 5 bases; unmatched junction nucleotides: 12. The germline V gene has CDR1 MDHEN and CDR2 SYDVKM. The CDR3 is 16 residues long. The CDR3 here is CASTPRGASGTGELFF. The CDR3 DNA sequence: TGTGCCAGCACCCCCCGTGGTGCTAGCGGGACCGGGGAGCTGTTTTTT.

This clonotype was counted only a few times. V is TRBV9 and J is TRBJ2-7; no firm D call. Trimming took 0 bases from V and 2 from J, leaving 12 bases between them. Germline V lookup: CDR1 SGDLS, CDR2 YYNGEE. The CDR3 is 15 amino acids. In DNA form, the CDR3 reads TGTGCCAGCAGCGTAGAAATAGCTACTCCCTACGAGCAGTACTTC. It encodes CASSVEIATPYEQYF. Based on the CDR3 plus reference TRBV9 and TRBJ2-7, the full variable domain is DSGVTQTPKHLITATGQRVTLRCSPRSGDLSVYWYQQSLDQGLQFLIQYYNGEERAKGNILERFSAQQFPDLHSELNLSSLELGDSALYFCASSVEIATPYEQYFGPGTRLTVT.

With respect to this clonotype: A much bigger clone sits one base away, suggesting this may be a read error. The chain uses TRBV7-9 and TRBJ2-5; D uncertain. V was clipped by 5 bases and J by 5 bases, with 15 bases between them. There are 14 residues in the CDR3. The germline V gene encodes CDR1 SEHNR and CDR2 FQNEAQ (reference sequence). The CDR3 protein is CASSLPDREETQYF. The CDR3 bases are TGTGCCAGCAGCCTCCCAGATCGTGAGGAGACCCAGTACTTC.